A single sample is the source of the 23 T cell receptor beta chains below, sequenced in a study of T-cell reconstitution after alpha-beta-depleted transplantation in children (dated by TCRdb to the mid-2010s). The sample's treatment or condition label, in plain terms: allogeneic hematopoietic cell transplantation with graft depleted of TCRalphabeta T cells and CD19 B cells. Library preparation was by PCR. The reads were generated on an Illumina HiSeq 2500. Molecular barcoding was employed in the preparation of TCR libraries, with unique molecular identifiers being used to normalize TCRbeta repertoire quantification. TCRdb trimmed the raw reads at Q25, called clones with MiXCR and kept productive beta chains. Rows are combined by CDR3 protein, so each entry shows the most common genes and DNA. Present in this sample are approximately 650,000 distinct CDR3 sequences, over 10% of which were seen just once. 0.79% of the sample goes to the ten largest clones.

Sequenced here: PBMCs, sampled before TCRalphabeta/CD19-depleted stem cell transplant. The receptors derive from a girl aged 2-10 years with congenital amegakaryocytic thrombocytopenia, due to receive a stem cell transplant.

This clonotype was detected only a few times. The chain is built from TRBV5-5 and TRBJ2-3, with D unclear. CDR3 length equals 14 residues. Trimming removed 0 bases from V and 6 bases from J, with 11 bases in between. CDR1 and CDR2 from the germline V gene are SGHKS and YYEKEE (reference sequence). CDR3 DNA: TGTGCCAGCAGCTTGGTACTGACACGGGATACGCAGTATTTT. It specifies CASSLVLTRDTQYF.

This clonotype occurred many times. The chain links TRBV5-1 to TRBJ1-1; 8 nucleotides match TRBD1. CDR3 length: 14 amino acids. The V gene's germline CDR1 is SGHRS and CDR2 YFSETQ. V was clipped by 4 bases and J by 1 base; unmatched bases: 3. CDR3 loop: CASSHGQGNTEAFF. CDR3 nucleotide sequence: TGCGCCAGCAGCCATGGACAGGGGAACACTGAAGCTTTCTTT.

This clonotype was detected only a few times. The J gene is TRBJ1-1, the V gene TRBV6-1; D is perhaps TRBD1 (5 bases). Deletions cut 6 bases from V and 5 bases from J, with 19 bases between. Per the germline V gene, CDR1 is MNHNS and CDR2 is SASEGT. The CDR3 is 15 amino acids. The CDR3 nucleotides are TGTGCCAGCAGCCGCGGGGTGCGCGGGGGTACTGAAGCTTTCTTT. Its protein product is CASSRGVRGGTEAFF.

This clonotype occurred many times. V usage is TRBV20-1 and J usage is TRBJ2-1; 7 nucleotides line up with TRBD2. Germline loops: CDR1 DFQATT, CDR2 SNEGSKA (reference sequence). This CDR3 comprises 13 residues. J gave up 2 bases and V 7 bases, and 5 bases lay outside the gene matches. The CDR3 bases are TGCAGTGAACCAGCGGGACCCTACAATGAGCAGTTCTTC. This gives the protein CSEPAGPYNEQFF.

The table lists this clonotype with a few counts. The chain has TRBV5-1 and TRBJ2-3; D unclear. In germline, CDR1 is SGHRS, CDR2 YFSETQ. V lost 0 bases, J lost 7 bases, and 9 bases lay in between. This CDR3 is 13 amino acids long. Here the CDR3 DNA reads TGCGCCAGCAGCTTGGCCGGGCGGTATACGCAGTATTTT. Protein: CASSLAGRYTQYF.

Only a few counts were recorded for this clonotype. The chain couples TRBV6-4 to TRBJ2-7; 8 bases line up with TRBD1. V lost 6 bases and J lost 2; bases outside the gene matches: 15. The CDR3 is 17 residues long. Per germline, CDR1 MRHNA and CDR2 SNTAGT. CDR3 residues: CASRGVTGQGIAYEQYF. The CDR3 DNA reads as TGTGCCAGCAGAGGGGTGACTGGACAGGGCATCGCCTACGAGCAGTACTTC.

On this clonotype itself: A read error may explain this, as a much larger clone is one base away. The J gene is TRBJ1-2, the V gene TRBV10-3; 7 bases agree with TRBD1. The CDR3 is made up of 12 amino acids. CDR1 and CDR2 from the germline V gene are ENHRY and SYGVKD. The trim removed 10 bases at V and 2 bases at J, leaving 4 bases unmatched. For the CDR3, the DNA is TGTGCCACCGAGACAGGGAACTATGGCTACACCTTC. Its translation is CATETGNYGYTF.

The rearrangement joins TRBV9 to TRBJ2-1; 11 bases align to TRBD2. The ends lost 2 bases at V and 10 bases at J; junction bases unmatched: 2. The germline V gene encodes CDR1 SGDLS and CDR2 YYNGEE. This CDR3 contains 13 residues. CDR3 sequence reads: CASSVTSGREQFF. The DNA for the CDR3 is TGTGCCAGCAGCGTTACTAGCGGGAGAGAGCAGTTCTTC. The full variable domain, in which reference TRBV9 and TRBJ2-1 provide the parts outside the CDR3, is DSGVTQTPKHLITATGQRVTLRCSPRSGDLSVYWYQQSLDQGLQFLIQYYNGEERAKGNILERFSAQQFPDLHSELNLSSLELGDSALYFCASSVTSGREQFFGPGTRLTVL.

The V call is TRBV28, the J call TRBJ2-1; tentatively, D is TRBD1 (5 bases). The CDR3 spans 14 residues. Trimming shortened V by 3 bases and J by 5 bases, and 11 bases separated the two germline ends. CDR1 and CDR2 (germline): MDHEN, SYDVKM. The CDR3 sequence is CASSFRQMNNEQFF. CDR3 nucleotides: TGTGCCAGCAGTTTTAGACAGATGAACAATGAGCAGTTCTTC.

The chain recombines TRBV12-3 or TRBV12-4 with TRBJ2-7; possible D gene TRBD1, 6 bases. V gave up 5 bases and J gave up 11 bases, with 19 bases separating them. The CDR3 sequence is 13 residues long. The CDR3, as DNA: TGTGCCAGCAGTCCGGACAGATTACGAGCGGAGTACTTC. The encoded protein is CASSPDRLRAEYF.

The rearrangement uses TRBV5-1 and TRBJ1-5; D may be TRBD1 (5 bases). Trimming left V 2 bases short and J 2 bases short, with 14 bases between. The V gene's germline CDR1 is SGHRS and CDR2 YFSETQ. This CDR3 spans 16 amino acids. The chain's CDR3 is CASSLEGPRGNQPQHF. CDR3 coding DNA: TGCGCCAGCAGCTTAGAGGGGCCAAGGGGCAATCAGCCCCAGCATTTT.

This clonotype was detected many times. This sequence joins TRBV28 and TRBJ1-1, with D perhaps matching TRBD1 (5 bases). This CDR3 has 15 amino acids. Germline CDR1 and CDR2: MDHEN and SYDVKM. With 7 bases removed from V and 3 bases from J, the gap between germline ends came to 18 bases. CDR3 nucleotide sequence: TGTGCCAGCACTCTCCCCCCGGGGGGACACACTGAAGCTTTCTTT. It encodes CASTLPPGGHTEAFF. Based on the CDR3 plus reference TRBV28 and TRBJ1-1, the full variable domain is DVKVTQSSRYLVKRTGEKVFLECVQDMDHENMFWYRQDPGLGLRLIYFSYDVKMKEKGDIPEGYSVSREKKERFSLILESASTNQTSMYLCASTLPPGGHTEAFFGQGTRLTVV.

V gene TRBV15 combines with J gene TRBJ1-4, with 7 nucleotides matching TRBD1. CDR1 LNHNV and CDR2 YYDKDF come from the germline V gene (reference sequence). The CDR3 has 14 amino acids. With V trimmed by 0 bases and J by 12 bases, 7 bases remained unmatched. The CDR3 is CATSRDRGIRELFF. The CDR3 DNA sequence: TGTGCCACCAGCAGAGACAGGGGGATCAGGGAACTGTTTTTT.

This chain connects TRBV20-1 to TRBJ2-7, with D possibly being TRBD2 (6 bases). Deletions cut 3 bases from V and 7 bases from J, with 13 bases between. Germline CDR1 and CDR2: DFQATT and SNEGSKA (reference sequence). The CDR3 is made up of 12 amino acids. The CDR3 coding sequence is TGCAGTGCTAGTAAACCTGCGGGGGAGCAGTACTTC. Translated: CSASKPAGEQYF.

The rearrangement uses TRBV11-2 and TRBJ2-1, with 9 bases matching TRBD2. Germline V gene data show CDR1 as SGHAT and CDR2 as FQNNGV. There are 16 residues in the CDR3. V lost 5 bases to trimming and J lost 8 bases; unmatched junction nucleotides: 13. CDR3 sequence: CASSMLAGVIRDEQFF. The CDR3 DNA reads as TGTGCCAGCAGCATGTTAGCGGGAGTTATAAGGGATGAGCAGTTCTTC.

This clonotype was found many times. CDR3 loop: CASSPGLAGRDNEQFF. The DNA for the CDR3 is TGTGCCAGCAGCCCGGGACTAGCGGGTAGAGACAATGAGCAGTTCTTC. V is TRBV12-3 or TRBV12-4 and J is TRBJ2-1; 12 bases map to TRBD2. This CDR3 contains 16 residues. After removal of 6 bases from V and 5 bases from J, the junction contained 8 bases not matched to a gene.

This clonotype was seen ten or more times. The CDR3 is CSAGTALLDQETQYF. For the CDR3, the DNA is TGCAGTGCTGGGACAGCCCTACTAGACCAAGAGACCCAGTACTTC. This chain connects TRBV20-1 to TRBJ2-5; 7 bases map to TRBD1. The CDR3 covers 15 residues. With 5 bases clipped from V and 0 bases from J, the junction kept 9 bases outside the gene matches. CDR1 is DFQATT, CDR2 SNEGSKA, per germline (reference sequence).

The V gene is TRBV7-9, the J gene TRBJ2-3, with a tentative D call TRBD1 (5 bases). In germline, CDR1 is SEHNR, CDR2 FQNEAQ (reference sequence). V lost 4 bases to trimming and J lost 4 bases, with 21 bases between them. This CDR3 comprises 17 residues. The CDR3 loop is CASSSSPYGKGADTQYF. Written as DNA, the CDR3 is TGTGCCAGCAGCTCCTCGCCGTATGGGAAAGGGGCAGATACGCAGTATTTT.

The chain uses TRBV28 and TRBJ2-1; no reliable D call. Trimming cost V 10 bases and J 0 bases, with 13 bases left between them. The CDR3 runs 14 residues. Germline CDR1 is MDHEN and CDR2 is SYDVKM. The CDR3 sequence is CATTAGYSYNEQFF. In nucleotides, the CDR3 is TGTGCCACCACCGCAGGTTACTCCTACAATGAGCAGTTCTTC.

This clonotype occurred many times. The chain joins TRBV11-2 to TRBJ2-1, with TRBD2 identical over 13 bases. The J segment lost 9 bases and the V segment lost 1 base, leaving 3 bases of the junction unmatched. The CDR3 is 15 amino acids. The germline CDR1 and CDR2 sequences are SGHAT and FQNNGV. CDR3 DNA: TGTGCCAGCAGCTTAGGACTAGCGGGAGGAATTGAGCAGTTCTTC. Translating gives CASSLGLAGGIEQFF.

This clonotype was observed at least ten times. This rearrangement joins TRBV7-9 to TRBJ1-2, with D unclear. The germline gives CDR1 SEHNR, CDR2 FQNEAQ (reference sequence). The CDR3 length is 12 residues. Trimming stripped 5 bases from V and 6 bases from J, with 10 bases between. The CDR3 protein is CASSRLRDGYTF. CDR3 coding DNA: TGTGCCAGCAGCCGTTTGAGGGATGGCTACACCTTC. Full variable domain (outside the CDR3, taken from reference TRBV7-9 and TRBJ1-2): DTGVSQNPRHKITKRGQNVTFRCDPISEHNRLYWYRQTLGQGPEFLTYFQNEAQLEKSRLLSDRFSAERPKGSFSTLEIQRTEQGDSAMYLCASSRLRDGYTFGSGTRLTVV.

This clonotype was picked up a small number of times. The chain links TRBV12-3 or TRBV12-4 to TRBJ2-1; D is perhaps TRBD2 (6 bases). The CDR3 totals 13 residues. The V and J ends lost 9 bases and 4 bases respectively, with 13 bases between them. CDR3 in amino acids: CARRDSSYNEQFF. The CDR3 coding sequence is TGTGCCAGACGGGACTCCTCATACAATGAGCAGTTCTTC.

The chain has TRBV15 and TRBJ2-1, with 10 bases matching TRBD2. After removal of 1 base from V and 7 bases from J, the junction contained 7 bases not matched to a gene. In germline, CDR1 is LNHNV, CDR2 YYDKDF (reference sequence). CDR3 length equals 16 residues. This chain's CDR3 is CATSRGVSGGLNEQFF. The CDR3 DNA is TGTGCCACCAGCAGAGGGGTTAGCGGGGGGCTTAATGAGCAGTTCTTC.